Listed below are T cell receptor beta chains from one sample, sequenced in a study of T-cell memory formation after mild COVID-19. TCRdb fed the 5' RACE reads into MiXCR, producing one record per CDR3 protein. The sample records roughly 370,000 distinct CDR3 sequences, 15% to 20% being singletons. The sample taken for sequencing was PBMCs or a T cell subset sorted from them (not recorded which). These receptors all come from a man between 18 and 35 years old who had mild COVID-19 (a few samples of this study predate the infection). Cell type and time point are not known. Both conserved end residues are part of each CDR3. Each record gives: D gene, J gene, clone size, V gene, CDR3 protein, CDR3 DNA. D genes are given only for firm matches. Clone size, where shown, is once, few, many, or a class for clones that have expanded.

NA | TRBJ2-5 | many | TRBV18 | CASSLKGASETQYF | TGTGCCAGCTCACTCAAGGGTGCATCGGAGACCCAGTACTTC
NA | TRBJ1-2 | few | TRBV6-5 | CASSYGGIWDYGYTF | TGTGCCAGCAGTTATGGGGGTATTTGGGACTATGGCTACACCTTC
NA | TRBJ2-1 | few | TRBV11-2 | CASSPAGKQFF | TGTGCCAGCAGCCCCGCCGGTAAGCAGTTCTTC
NA | TRBJ2-3 | few | TRBV9 | CASSGQGRADTQYF | TGTGCCAGCAGCGGCCAGGGTAGGGCAGATACGCAGTATTTT
NA | TRBJ2-5 | few | TRBV25-1 | CASQGSAKETQYF | TGTGCCAGCCAGGGGTCAGCTAAAGAGACCCAGTACTTC
TRBD2 | TRBJ2-3 | NA | TRBV9 | CASSVVAGGPYVADTQYF | TGTGCCAGCAGCGTAGTAGCGGGGGGGCCGTATGTCGCAGATACGCAGTATTTT
TRBD1 | TRBJ1-1 | NA | TRBV7-2 | CASSYRDRGLMNTEAFF | TGTGCCAGCAGCTACCGGGACAGGGGGCTGATGAACACTGAAGCTTTCTTT
NA | TRBJ1-1 | NA | TRBV6-2/TRBV6-3 | CASSYSSNTEAFF | TGTGCCAGCAGTTACTCGAGCAACACTGAAGCTTTCTTT
NA | TRBJ2-3 | NA | TRBV6-1 | CASSYQFSTSTDTQYF | TGTGCCAGCAGTTACCAATTCTCGACTAGCACAGATACGCAGTATTTT
TRBD1 | TRBJ1-1 | once | TRBV7-6 | CASSHGQGLNTEAFF | TGTGCCAGCAGCCACGGACAGGGCCTGAACACTGAAGCTTTCTTT
NA | TRBJ1-2 | NA | TRBV6-6 | CASRRGSNYGYTF | TGTGCCAGCCGGCGGGGCAGTAACTATGGCTACACCTTC
NA | TRBJ2-2 | NA | TRBV3-1 | CASSQGTPVTGELFF | TGTGCCAGCAGCCAGGGCACTCCCGTTACCGGGGAGCTGTTTTTT
NA | TRBJ1-1 | few | TRBV6-5 | CASSQGIDTEAFF | TGTGCCAGCAGCCAGGGGATCGACACTGAAGCTTTCTTT
NA | TRBJ1-1 | many | TRBV5-1 | CASSLAGNTEAFF | TGTGCCAGCAGCTTAGCAGGGAACACTGAAGCTTTCTTT
NA | TRBJ2-1 | NA | TRBV4-1 | CASSPRRANYNEQFF | TGCGCCAGCAGCCCAAGAAGGGCGAACTACAATGAGCAGTTCTTC
NA | TRBJ2-5 | NA | TRBV10-2 | CASSDDRPVETQYF | TGCGCCAGCAGCGACGACAGGCCGGTCGAGACCCAGTACTTC
TRBD1 | TRBJ2-2 | NA | TRBV4-3 | CASSQEAGQGAIGELFF | TGCGCCAGCAGCCAAGAGGCCGGGCAGGGGGCAATCGGGGAGCTGTTTTTT
NA | TRBJ1-4 | NA | TRBV7-9 | CASSRSGMTNEKLFF | TGTGCCAGCAGTCGGTCAGGGATGACTAATGAAAAACTGTTTTTT
NA | TRBJ1-1 | few | TRBV4-1 | CASSQGTEARFLTEAFF | TGCGCCAGCAGCCAAGGGACAGAGGCCCGGTTTTTGACTGAAGCTTTCTTT
NA | TRBJ1-1 | NA | TRBV6-6 | CASPRGGKGTEAFF | TGTGCCAGCCCTAGGGGGGGCAAGGGGACTGAAGCTTTCTTT
NA | TRBJ2-7 | few | TRBV4-3 | CASSHGTPSYEQYF | TGCGCCAGCAGCCACGGGACACCTTCCTACGAGCAGTACTTC
NA | TRBJ2-6 | few | TRBV7-9 | CASSPPTAGANVLTF | TGTGCCAGCAGCCCTCCGACGGCTGGGGCCAACGTCCTGACTTTC
NA | TRBJ2-6 | many | TRBV25-1 | CASSAQGSSGANVLTF | TGTGCCAGCAGTGCTCAGGGAAGCTCTGGGGCCAACGTCCTGACTTTC
NA | TRBJ1-2 | NA | TRBV4-2 | CASTPLEGRSHGYTF | TGTGCCAGCACACCCTTAGAGGGGCGAAGTCATGGCTACACCTTC
NA | TRBJ2-2 | few | TRBV4-2 | CASRQYTGELFF | TGTGCCAGCAGACAGTACACCGGGGAGCTGTTTTTT
NA | TRBJ1-1 | few | TRBV18 | CASSGGPEGKAFF | TGTGCCAGCTCGGGGGGGCCGGAGGGTAAGGCTTTCTTT
NA | TRBJ1-4 | few | TRBV5-1 | CASSIGQLNEKLFF | TGCGCCAGCAGCATAGGACAGCTTAATGAAAAACTGTTTTTT
TRBD2 | TRBJ2-2 | NA | TRBV4-3 | CASSQDPAGESNTGELFF | TGCGCCAGCAGCCAAGATCCCGCGGGGGAGTCGAACACCGGGGAGCTGTTTTTT
TRBD1 | TRBJ1-5 | NA | TRBV20-1 | CSASFDRGYGQPQHF | TGCAGTGCTAGTTTCGACAGGGGATATGGTCAGCCCCAGCATTTT
NA | TRBJ2-7 | NA | TRBV5-6 | CASSLALVGVPYEQYF | TGTGCCAGCAGCTTGGCTTTGGTGGGAGTTCCCTACGAGCAGTACTTC